Described below is a single TCR beta chain sequence and its context. These data belong to a study of blood T cell repertoires in COVID-19. Method: immunoSEQ multiplex PCR; TCRdb's copy keeps in-frame clones and lacks some. The repertoire includes about 230,000 clones, 65% to 90% of them detected once, and 11% sits in the top ten. The ends lost 5 bases at V and 5 bases at J; junction bases unmatched: 8. CDR1 and CDR2 from the germline V gene are LNHDA and SQIVND (reference sequence). The CDR3 spans 15 residues. V is TRBV19 and J is TRBJ2-3, with 9 bases aligning to TRBD2. Material: peripheral blood. This clonotype originated in a man aged 50 or older with COVID-19, enrolled during active disease. CDR3 in DNA: TGTGCCAGTAGTCCATTAGCGGGGGCGGGAGATACGCAGTATTTT. Its translation: CASSPLAGAGDTQYF.